This entry lists 12 T cell receptor beta chains sequenced from one sample in a study of T cell repertoires in cytomegalovirus infection. Their specific antigens are unknown. MiXCR was run by TCRdb on the reads, yielding one entry per CDR3 protein. This table holds 370,000 or so distinct CDR3 sequences, nearly 35% found once. Sequencing used cultured PBMCs, obtained from culture after CMV antigen stimulation. Receptors originate from a human donor in good health (CMV status not recorded). Some clones in this sample may be carry-over from other donors' samples.

V gene TRBV7-6 combines with J gene TRBJ1-1; 10 nucleotides agree with TRBD1. Looked up from germline, CDR1 is SGHVS and CDR2 is FNYEAQ. The CDR3 sequence is 18 residues long. With 3 bases clipped from V and 7 bases from J, the junction kept 17 bases outside the gene matches. Here the CDR3 DNA reads TGTGCCAGCAGCTTCCTTATTAGGACAGGGGGGGGAACAATTGAAGCTTTCTTT. This gives the protein CASSFLIRTGGGTIEAFF.

The V gene is TRBV6-2 or TRBV6-3, the J gene TRBJ1-1; weak D call: TRBD1 (6 bases). The V gene's germline CDR1 is MNHEY and CDR2 SVGEGT. CDR3 length equals 17 residues. V was trimmed by 0 bases and J by 5 bases, leaving 19 bases between them. The CDR3 loop reads CASSYSRGTGSGTEAFF. Here the CDR3 DNA reads TGTGCCAGCAGTTACTCGCGGGGAACAGGGTCAGGTACTGAAGCTTTCTTT.

This clonotype was seen a handful of times. This chain joins TRBV19 and TRBJ2-2; 11 bases fit TRBD1. With 7 bases clipped from V and 6 bases from J, the junction kept 4 bases outside the gene matches. The germline CDR1 and CDR2 sequences are LNHDA and SQIVND (reference sequence). The CDR3 covers 14 residues. CDR3 DNA: TGTGCCAGTATTCGGGACAGGGGGTCCGGGGAGCTGTTTTTT. It encodes CASIRDRGSGELFF.

This clonotype was detected once. The V and J genes are TRBV5-1 and TRBJ2-3; TRBD1 matches 10 bases. This CDR3 comprises 13 residues. The germline V gene has CDR1 SGHRS and CDR2 YFSETQ. J lost 3 bases, V lost 7 bases, and 2 bases had no gene match. The CDR3 sequence is CASGTGVTDTQYF. DNA for the CDR3: TGCGCCAGCGGGACAGGGGTAACAGATACGCAGTATTTT. Full variable domain (missing parts from reference TRBV5-1 and TRBJ2-3): KAGVTQTPRYLIKTRGQQVTLSCSPISGHRSVSWYQQTPGQGLQFLFEYFSETQRNKGNFPGRFSGRQFSNSRSEMNVSTLELGDSALYLCASGTGVTDTQYFGPGTRLTVL.

The chain recombines TRBV6-2 or TRBV6-3 with TRBJ1-3; 7 bases fit TRBD1. Germline values: CDR1 MNHEY, CDR2 SVGEGT. J lost 2 bases, V lost 7 bases, and 5 bases had no gene match. The CDR3 is made up of 14 amino acids. The CDR3 DNA reads TGTGCCAGCACCGCGACAGGGACTGGAAACACCATATATTTT. Translation gives CASTATGTGNTIYF.

This clonotype was seen a handful of times. This chain uses TRBV7-8 with TRBJ1-6; D is unresolved. There are 18 residues in the CDR3. Trimming removed 0 bases at V and 1 base at J, with 13 bases between. The germline CDR1 and CDR2 sequences are SGHVS and FQNEAQ. Written as DNA, the CDR3 is TGTGCCAGCAGCTTAGCGGTCGACGGAAGTTCCTATAATTCACCCCTCCACTTT. Translating it yields CASSLAVDGSSYNSPLHF. Full variable domain (outside the CDR3, taken from reference TRBV7-8 and TRBJ1-6): GAGVSQSPRYKVAKRGQDVALRCDPISGHVSLFWYQQALGQGPEFLTYFQNEAQLDKSGLPSDRFFAERPEGSVSTLKIQRTQQEDSAVYLCASSLAVDGSSYNSPLHFGNGTRLTVT.

This clonotype was counted only a few times. The chain uses TRBV7-2 and TRBJ1-2, with a possible D match to TRBD1 (5 bases). V was cut by 3 bases and J by 6 bases, with 17 bases left in between. The CDR3 is 15 residues long. Per germline, CDR1 SGHTA and CDR2 FQGNSA. As DNA, the CDR3 is TGTGCCAGCAGCTTGCTTATCGGCCGGGGGAATGGCTACACCTTC. This gives the protein CASSLLIGRGNGYTF.

This clonotype was detected only a few times. The chain combines TRBV12-3 or TRBV12-4 with TRBJ1-2; D call uncertain. CDR3 length: 10 amino acids. V gave up 8 bases and J gave up 13 bases, with 14 bases separating them. The CDR3 bases are TGTGCCAGCCGACCCGGACCCTCCACCTTC. This codes for CASRPGPSTF.

This clonotype was seen a handful of times. V gene TRBV7-6 combines with J gene TRBJ2-1, with TRBD2 identical over 9 bases. CDR3 length: 17 residues. The V gene's germline CDR1 is SGHVS and CDR2 FNYEAQ. Unmatched junction bases numbered 9, after V lost 5 bases and J lost 1 base. In DNA, the CDR3 is TGTGCCAGCAGCCCATACATAGCGGGAGTATCCTACAATGAGCAGTTCTTC. Its protein is CASSPYIAGVSYNEQFF. Supplemented by reference TRBV7-6 and TRBJ2-1, the full variable domain reads GAGVSQSPRYKVTKRGQDVALRCDPISGHVSLYWYRQALGQGPEFLTYFNYEAQQDKSGLPNDRFSAERPEGSISTLTIQRTEQRDSAMYRCASSPYIAGVSYNEQFFGPGTRLTVL.

This clonotype appeared many times. The chain joins TRBV7-8 to TRBJ1-1; D is uncertain. The CDR3 runs 13 residues. Trimming shortened V by 4 bases and J by 0 bases, and 6 bases separated the two germline ends. Germline V lookup: CDR1 SGHVS, CDR2 FQNEAQ. The CDR3 nucleotides read TGTGCCAGCAGCTATGGGTTGAACACTGAAGCTTTCTTT. It codes for CASSYGLNTEAFF. The whole variable domain, filled in from reference TRBV7-8 and TRBJ1-1, reads GAGVSQSPRYKVAKRGQDVALRCDPISGHVSLFWYQQALGQGPEFLTYFQNEAQLDKSGLPSDRFFAERPEGSVSTLKIQRTQQEDSAVYLCASSYGLNTEAFFGQGTRLTVV.

This chain connects TRBV29-1 to TRBJ1-2, with no clear D. Trimming pared 1 base from V and 8 bases from J, leaving 14 bases between. CDR3 size: 13 residues. Germline lookup yields CDR1 SQVTM and CDR2 ANQGSEA. Here the CDR3 DNA reads TGCAGCGTTGAAGGGGCCCAGGTCAGCGGCTACACCTTC. Protein product: CSVEGAQVSGYTF.

The table lists this clonotype with a few counts. The J gene is TRBJ1-2, the V gene TRBV6-2 or TRBV6-3; D is uncertain. The CDR3 has 13 residues. V was pared by 6 bases and J by 4 bases, with 12 bases between. The germline V gene has CDR1 MNHEY and CDR2 SVGEGT. This CDR3 is CASRATVTYGYTF. The CDR3 DNA reads TGTGCCAGCAGAGCGACTGTTACCTATGGCTACACCTTC.